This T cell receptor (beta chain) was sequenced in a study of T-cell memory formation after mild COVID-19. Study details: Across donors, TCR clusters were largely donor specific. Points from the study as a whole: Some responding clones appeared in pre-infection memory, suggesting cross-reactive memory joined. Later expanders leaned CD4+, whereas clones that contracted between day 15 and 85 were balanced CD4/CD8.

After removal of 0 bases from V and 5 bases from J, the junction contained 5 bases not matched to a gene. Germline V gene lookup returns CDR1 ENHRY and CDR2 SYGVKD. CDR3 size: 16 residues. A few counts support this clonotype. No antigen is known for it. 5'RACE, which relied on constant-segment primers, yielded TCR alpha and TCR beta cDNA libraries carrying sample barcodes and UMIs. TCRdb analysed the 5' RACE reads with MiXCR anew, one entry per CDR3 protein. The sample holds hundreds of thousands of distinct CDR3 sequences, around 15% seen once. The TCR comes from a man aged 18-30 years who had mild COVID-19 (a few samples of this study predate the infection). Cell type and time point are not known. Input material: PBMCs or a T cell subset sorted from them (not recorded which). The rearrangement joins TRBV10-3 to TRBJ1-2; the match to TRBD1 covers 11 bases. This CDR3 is CAISESTGTGGYGYTF. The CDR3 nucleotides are TGTGCCATCAGTGAGTCGACCGGGACAGGGGGGTATGGCTACACCTTC.